Included here is one TCR beta chain sequence, with context. The antigen is undetermined. TCRdb reprocessed the RT-PCR reads via MiXCR and lists one record per CDR3 protein. The sample holds approximately 160,000 distinct CDR3 sequences, about 11% seen once. The data derive from a study of response to subunit inactivated influenza vaccine. Trimming stripped 2 bases from V and 5 bases from J, with 12 bases between. This CDR3 comprises 14 residues. Study conclusions and caveats: The authors proposed limited new T cell recruitment per seasonal influenza vaccination.

This material consisted of CD8+ T cells sorted from PBMCs, taken roughly 24 months after vaccination. J is TRBJ1-1 and V is TRBV12-3 or TRBV12-4; D not resolved. The receptor was derived from a man in his fifties or sixties who received an inactivated influenza vaccine. CDR3 amino acids: CASSLSSGWTEAFF. In nucleotides, the CDR3 is TGTGCCAGCAGTTTATCCTCGGGGTGGACTGAAGCTTTCTTT.